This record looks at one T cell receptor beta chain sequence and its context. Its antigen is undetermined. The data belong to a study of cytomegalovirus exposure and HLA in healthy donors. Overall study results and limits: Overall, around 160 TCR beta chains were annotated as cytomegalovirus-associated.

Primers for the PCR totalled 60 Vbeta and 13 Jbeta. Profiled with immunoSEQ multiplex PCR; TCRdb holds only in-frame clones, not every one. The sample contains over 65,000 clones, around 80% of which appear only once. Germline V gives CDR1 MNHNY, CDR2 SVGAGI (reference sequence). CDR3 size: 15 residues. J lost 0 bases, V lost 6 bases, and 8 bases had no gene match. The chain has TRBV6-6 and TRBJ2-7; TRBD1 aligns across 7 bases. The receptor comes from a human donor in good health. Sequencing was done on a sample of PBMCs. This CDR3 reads CASSSGTESSYEQYF. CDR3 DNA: TGTGCCAGCAGCTCCGGGACAGAAAGCTCCTACGAGCAGTACTTC.